The T cell receptor beta chain under discussion was sequenced for a study of T cell changes during pregnancy in multiple sclerosis. This clone was seen more than once but under ten times. From germline, CDR1 is LGHNA and CDR2 YSLEER. The CDR3 loop spans 15 amino acids. The V gene end was trimmed by 7 bases and the J gene end by 3 bases; junction bases not matched to a gene: 9. Produced via immunoSEQ multiplex PCR; TCRdb's table is partial and in-frame only. The sample consists of about 50,000 clones, less than 95% of them appearing once. This sequence was found in a female donor with multiple sclerosis, enrolled in a pregnancy study. The specimen comprised CD4+ T cells from peripheral blood mononuclear cells, sampled in the third trimester of pregnancy. This rearrangement joins TRBV4-3 to TRBJ2-3; 8 nucleotides line up with TRBD1. CDR3 coding DNA: TGCGCCAGCACCAAACAGGGGGAGGTAACAGATACGCAGTATTTT. This translates into CASTKQGEVTDTQYF.